This T cell receptor beta chain was obtained from a study of response to subunit inactivated influenza vaccine. Study-wide results and caveats: The authors suggested that few new T cells are recruited per seasonal influenza vaccination.

TCRdb called the RT-PCR reads again in MiXCR, with one record for every CDR3 protein. The sample contains fewer than 650,000 distinct CDR3 sequences, about an eighth of which appear only once. With 4 bases removed from V and 1 base from J, the gap between germline ends came to 11 bases. The CDR3 contains 14 residues. Germline lookup yields CDR1 SGHRS and CDR2 YFSETQ. This clonotype showed up many times. Antigen specificity is unknown. This sequence joins TRBV5-1 and TRBJ1-1, with D perhaps matching TRBD1 (5 bases). This material consisted of PBMCs from blood, taken about 40 days after vaccination. This TCR was recovered from a man aged 50 or older who received an inactivated influenza vaccine. The chain's CDR3 is CASSVITGNTEAFF. CDR3 DNA sequence: TGCGCCAGCAGCGTAATAACAGGGAACACTGAAGCTTTCTTT.